These T cell receptor beta chains were read from a single sample in a study of blood T cell repertoires in COVID-19. Sequencing used immunoSEQ multiplex PCR; TCRdb keeps in-frame clones, though not all of them. The sample consists of 150,000 to 200,000 clones, about nine tenths of them appearing once. The sample taken for sequencing was peripheral blood. These receptors all come from a man between 18 and 29 years old with acute or convalescent COVID-19. The CDR3 runs from the conserved cysteine through the conserved F or W. A D gene is named only where the DNA matches it firmly. Rows may omit the clone size; those that give it use once, few, many or a size class.

j_gene | v_gene | abundance | d_gene | CDR3nt | CDR3aa
TRBJ1-5 | TRBV19 | . | . | TGTGCCAGTAGTATTCGCTTTGGAGGTCAGCGAATTAGGGATCAGCCCCAGCATTTT | CASSIRFGGQRIRDQPQHF
TRBJ1-2 | TRBV9 | . | . | TGTGCCAGCAGCGCGGAGAACTCCCGGCGGGGACCCTATGGCTACACCTTC | CASSAENSRRGPYGYTF
TRBJ1-2 | TRBV5-1 | . | . | TGCGCCAGCAGCCCTTGGGCGGAGGAGGATGGCTACACCTTC | CASSPWAEEDGYTF
TRBJ2-1 | TRBV4-1 | . | . | TGCGCCAGCAGCCAAGGTGCGGGTCGGAATGAGCAGTTCTTC | CASSQGAGRNEQFF
TRBJ2-7 | TRBV6-4 | . | TRBD1 | TGTGCCAGCAGTTTGGAAGGGGGCGACGAGCAGTACTTC | CASSLEGGDEQYF
TRBJ2-1 | TRBV23-1 | . | TRBD2 | TGCGCCAGCAGTCAACCTAGCGGGAACAAGAATGAGCAGTTCTTC | CASSQPSGNKNEQFF
TRBJ2-5 | TRBV7-7 | . | TRBD2 | TGTGCCAGCAGCTCCTCAGCCTCGGGGGGGACCCAGTACTTC | CASSSSASGGTQYF
TRBJ2-3 | TRBV5-1 | . | . | TGCGCCAGCAGCTTGGAAGCCGGGATTAGCACAGATACGCAGTATTTT | CASSLEAGISTDTQYF
TRBJ1-6 | TRBV6-5 | . | . | TGTGCCAGCAGTTCCCAGGGCGCATCACCCCTCCACTTT | CASSSQGASPLHF
TRBJ1-5 | TRBV18 | . | . | TGTGCCAGCTCACCCCTCAATACGGATCAGCCCCAGCATTTT | CASSPLNTDQPQHF
TRBJ1-1 | TRBV11-2 | . | . | TGTGCCAGCAGCTCCACAGTAACTAACACTGAAGCTTTCTTT | CASSSTVTNTEAFF
TRBJ1-1 | TRBV5-1 | . | . | TGCGCCAGCAGTGGATCAGGGTCGAACACTGAAGCTTTCTTT | CASSGSGSNTEAFF
TRBJ2-7 | TRBV5-1 | . | TRBD2 | TGCGCCAGCAGCCCGTCTACTAGCGCCTACGAGCAGTACTTC | CASSPSTSAYEQYF
TRBJ1-1 | TRBV29-1 | . | . | TGCAGCGTTGTTTCTACAGGGACACATGAAGCTTTCTTT | CSVVSTGTHEAFF
TRBJ2-1 | TRBV5-1 | . | TRBD2 | TGCGCCAGCAGCTTGGCACTAGCGGGAGAGCTTCTGTCCAATGAGCAGTTCTTC | CASSLALAGELLSNEQFF
TRBJ1-2 | TRBV19 | . | TRBD1 | TGTGCCAGTAGTACCTGGGACAGGGGGGATGGCTACACCTTC | CASSTWDRGDGYTF
TRBJ1-5 | TRBV24-1 | . | . | TGTGCCACCAGTGATCAGGGGAGTCAGCCCCAGCATTTT | CATSDQGSQPQHF
TRBJ1-1 | TRBV5-4 | . | . | TGTGCCAGCATTCCGTTATCAGGAAACACTGAAGCTTTCTTT | CASIPLSGNTEAFF
TRBJ2-1 | TRBV30 | once | . | TGTGCCTGGAGTCACGGGACACGGTCTGGCTGGGATGAGCAGTTCTTC | CAWSHGTRSGWDEQFF
TRBJ1-2 | TRBV5-4 | once | . | TGTGCCAGCAGCTACGGAGGAGGCTATGGCTACACCTTC | CASSYGGGYGYTF
TRBJ1-5 | TRBV19 | once | TRBD1 | TGTGCCAGTAGTATTCGGGGACAGGGAGATCAGCCCCAGCATTTT | CASSIRGQGDQPQHF
TRBJ1-2 | TRBV5-6 | . | TRBD1 | TGTGCCAGCAGCACCAGGGACAGGGCTCCTGGCTACACCTTC | CASSTRDRAPGYTF
TRBJ2-1 | TRBV5-1 | . | . | TGCGCCAGCAGGACCGGACCCGAGGGCTACAATGAGCAGTTCTTC | CASRTGPEGYNEQFF
TRBJ1-2 | TRBV21-1 | . | . | TGTGCCAGCAGCAATGGGGAGGCAGGGAACTATGGCTACACCTTC | CASSNGEAGNYGYTF
TRBJ1-5 | TRBV6-5 | . | . | TGTGCCGGGAAGGGAGACAATCAGCCCCAGCATTTT | CAGKGDNQPQHF
TRBJ1-5 | TRBV7-8 | once | . | TGTGCCAGCAGCTTACGAGCATCAGGGAATCAGCCCCAGCATTTT | CASSLRASGNQPQHF
TRBJ1-2 | TRBV5-4 | . | . | TGTGCCAGCAGCTTCGCAGGGGATAACTATGGCTACACCTTC | CASSFAGDNYGYTF
TRBJ2-7 | TRBV19 | . | . | TGTGCCAGTAGCGCCTACAGGGATTCCTACGAGCAGTACTTC | CASSAYRDSYEQYF
TRBJ1-2 | TRBV18 | . | TRBD1 | TGTGCCAGCTCACCGGGACAGAACTATGGCTACACCTTC | CASSPGQNYGYTF